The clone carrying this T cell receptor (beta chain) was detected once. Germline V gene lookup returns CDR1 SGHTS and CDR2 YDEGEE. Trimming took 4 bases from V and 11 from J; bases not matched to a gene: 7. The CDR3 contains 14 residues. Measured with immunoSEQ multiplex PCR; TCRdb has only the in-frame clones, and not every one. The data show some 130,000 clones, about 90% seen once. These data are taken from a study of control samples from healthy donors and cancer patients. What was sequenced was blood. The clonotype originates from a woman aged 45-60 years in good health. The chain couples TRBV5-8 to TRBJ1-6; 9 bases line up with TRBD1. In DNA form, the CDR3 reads TGTGCCAGCAGCACAGGACAGGGGAGACCACCCCTCCACTTT. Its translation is CASSTGQGRPPLHF.